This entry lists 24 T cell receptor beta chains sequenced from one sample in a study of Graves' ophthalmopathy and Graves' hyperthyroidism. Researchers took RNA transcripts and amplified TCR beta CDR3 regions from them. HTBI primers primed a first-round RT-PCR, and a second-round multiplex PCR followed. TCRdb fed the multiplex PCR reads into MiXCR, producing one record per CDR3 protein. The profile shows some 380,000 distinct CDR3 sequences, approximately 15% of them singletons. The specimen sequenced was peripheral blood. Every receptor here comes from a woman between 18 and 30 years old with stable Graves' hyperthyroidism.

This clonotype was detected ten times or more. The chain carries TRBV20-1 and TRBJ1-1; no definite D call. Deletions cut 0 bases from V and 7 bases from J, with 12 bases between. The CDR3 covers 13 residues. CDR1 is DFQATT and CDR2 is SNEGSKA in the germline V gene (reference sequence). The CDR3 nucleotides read TGCAGTGCTAGAGAACAGCCCGATCTTGAAGCTTTCTTT. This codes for CSAREQPDLEAFF.

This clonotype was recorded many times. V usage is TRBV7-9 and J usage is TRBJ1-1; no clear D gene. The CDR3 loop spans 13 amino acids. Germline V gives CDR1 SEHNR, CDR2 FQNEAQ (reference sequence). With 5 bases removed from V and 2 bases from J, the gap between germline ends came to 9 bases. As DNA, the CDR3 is TGTGCCAGCAGCAGGGCAGGTAACACTGAAGCTTTCTTT. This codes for CASSRAGNTEAFF.

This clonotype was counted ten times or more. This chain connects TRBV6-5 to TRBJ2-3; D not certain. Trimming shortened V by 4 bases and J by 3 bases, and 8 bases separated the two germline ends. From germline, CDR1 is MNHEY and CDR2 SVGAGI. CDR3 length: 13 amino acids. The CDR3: CASSFIGTDTQYF. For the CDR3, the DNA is TGTGCCAGCAGTTTCATCGGAACAGATACGCAGTATTTT.

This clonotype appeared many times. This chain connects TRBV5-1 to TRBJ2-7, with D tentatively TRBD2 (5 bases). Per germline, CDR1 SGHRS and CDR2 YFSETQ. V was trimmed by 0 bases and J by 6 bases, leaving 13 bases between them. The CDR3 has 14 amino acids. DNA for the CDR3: TGCGCCAGCAGCTTGGACCCGATCCGGGGCGAGCAGTACTTC. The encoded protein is CASSLDPIRGEQYF.

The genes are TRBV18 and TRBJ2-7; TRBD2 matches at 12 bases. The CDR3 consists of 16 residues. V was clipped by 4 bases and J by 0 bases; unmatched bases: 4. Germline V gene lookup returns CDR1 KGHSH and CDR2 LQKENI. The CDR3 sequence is CASSLTSGSLSYEQYF. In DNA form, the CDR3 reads TGTGCCAGCTCACTGACTAGCGGGAGCCTCTCCTACGAGCAGTACTTC.

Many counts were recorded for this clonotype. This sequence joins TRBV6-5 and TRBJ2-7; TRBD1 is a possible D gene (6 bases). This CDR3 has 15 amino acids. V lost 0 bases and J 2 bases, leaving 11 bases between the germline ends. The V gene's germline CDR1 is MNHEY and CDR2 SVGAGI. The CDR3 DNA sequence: TGTGCCAGCAGTTACTCATCTACAGGGACCTACGAGCAGTACTTC. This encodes CASSYSSTGTYEQYF.

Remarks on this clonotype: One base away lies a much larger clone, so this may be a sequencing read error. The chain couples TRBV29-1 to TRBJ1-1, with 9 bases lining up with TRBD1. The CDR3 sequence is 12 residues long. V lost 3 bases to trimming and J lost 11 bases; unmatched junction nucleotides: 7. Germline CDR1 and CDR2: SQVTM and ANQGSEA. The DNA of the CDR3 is TGCAGCGTTGAGATACAGGGGGCGATTGCTTTCTTT. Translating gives CSVEIQGAIAFF. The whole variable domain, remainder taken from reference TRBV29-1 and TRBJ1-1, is SAVISQKPSRDICQRGTSLTIQCQVDSQVTMMFWYRQQPGQSLTLIATANQGSEATYESGFVIDKFPISRPNLTFSTLTVSNMSPEDSSIYLCSVEIQGAIAFFGQGTRLTVV.

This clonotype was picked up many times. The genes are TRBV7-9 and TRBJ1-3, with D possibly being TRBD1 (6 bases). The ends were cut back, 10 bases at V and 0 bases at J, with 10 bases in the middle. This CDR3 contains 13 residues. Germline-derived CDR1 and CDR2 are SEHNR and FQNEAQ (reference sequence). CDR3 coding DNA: TGTGCCAATTGGGACATCTCTGGAAACACCATATATTTT. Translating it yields CANWDISGNTIYF.

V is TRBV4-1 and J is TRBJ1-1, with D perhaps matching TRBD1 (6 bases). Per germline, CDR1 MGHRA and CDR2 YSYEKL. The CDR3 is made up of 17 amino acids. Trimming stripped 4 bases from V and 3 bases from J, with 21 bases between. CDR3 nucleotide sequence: TGCGCCAGCAGCCGCGTCCAGCAGGCAGGGGTGTACACTGAAGCTTTCTTT. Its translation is CASSRVQQAGVYTEAFF.

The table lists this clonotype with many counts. The CDR3 spells CASSFPHARGYGYTF. The CDR3 DNA reads TGTGCCAGCAGTTTCCCTCACGCCCGGGGGTATGGCTACACCTTC. The chain combines TRBV27 with TRBJ1-2; D possibly corresponds to TRBD1 (5 bases). The CDR3 length is 15 residues. Deletions cut 3 bases from V and 5 bases from J, with 16 bases between. The V gene's germline CDR1 is MNHEY and CDR2 SMNVEV (reference sequence).

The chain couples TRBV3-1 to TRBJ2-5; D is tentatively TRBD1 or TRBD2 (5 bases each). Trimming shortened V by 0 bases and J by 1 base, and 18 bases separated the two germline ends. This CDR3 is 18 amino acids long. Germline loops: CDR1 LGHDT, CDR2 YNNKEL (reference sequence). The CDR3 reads CASSQDRPRDPGQETQYF. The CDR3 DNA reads TGTGCCAGCAGCCAAGATCGGCCCCGGGACCCAGGCCAAGAGACCCAGTACTTC.

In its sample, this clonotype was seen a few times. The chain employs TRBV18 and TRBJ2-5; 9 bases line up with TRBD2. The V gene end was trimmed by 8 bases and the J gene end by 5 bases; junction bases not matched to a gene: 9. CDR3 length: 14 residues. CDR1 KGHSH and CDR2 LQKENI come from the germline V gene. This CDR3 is CASTPGTSLETQYF. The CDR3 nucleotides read TGTGCCAGCACCCCCGGGACTAGCTTGGAGACCCAGTACTTC. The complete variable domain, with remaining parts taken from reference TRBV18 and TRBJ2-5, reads NAGVMQNPRHLVRRRGQEARLRCSPMKGHSHVYWYRQLPEEGLKFMVYLQKENIIDESGMPKERFSAEFPKEGPSILRIQQVVRGDSAAYFCASTPGTSLETQYFGPGTRLLVL.

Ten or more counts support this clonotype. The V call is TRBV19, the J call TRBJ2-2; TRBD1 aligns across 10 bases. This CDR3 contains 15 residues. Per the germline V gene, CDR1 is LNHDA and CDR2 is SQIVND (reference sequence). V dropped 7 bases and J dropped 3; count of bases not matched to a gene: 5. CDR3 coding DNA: TGTGCCAGTAAGACAGGGGGCGAGGACACCGGGGAGCTGTTTTTT. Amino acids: CASKTGGEDTGELFF.

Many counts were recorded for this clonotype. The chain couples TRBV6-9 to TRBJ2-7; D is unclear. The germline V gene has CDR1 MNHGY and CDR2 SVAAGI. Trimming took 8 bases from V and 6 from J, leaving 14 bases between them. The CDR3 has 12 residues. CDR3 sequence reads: CASPSRGGEQYF. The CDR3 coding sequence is TGTGCCAGCCCTTCCCGTGGTGGCGAGCAGTACTTC.

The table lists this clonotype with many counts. The CDR3 reads CASVPPGLGGYTF. CDR3 sequence (DNA): TGTGCCAGCGTTCCGCCCGGCCTAGGGGGCTACACCTTC. This rearrangement joins TRBV28 to TRBJ1-2; D is undetermined. The CDR3 has 13 amino acids. V shed 8 bases and J shed 8 bases, with 18 bases lying between them. Germline V gives CDR1 MDHEN, CDR2 SYDVKM.

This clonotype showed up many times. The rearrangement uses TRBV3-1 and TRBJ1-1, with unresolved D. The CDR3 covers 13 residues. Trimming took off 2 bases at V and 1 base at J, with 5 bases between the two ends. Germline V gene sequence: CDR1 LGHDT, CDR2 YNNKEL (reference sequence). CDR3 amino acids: CASSQNPNTEAFF. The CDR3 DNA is TGTGCCAGCAGCCAAAACCCGAACACTGAAGCTTTCTTT.

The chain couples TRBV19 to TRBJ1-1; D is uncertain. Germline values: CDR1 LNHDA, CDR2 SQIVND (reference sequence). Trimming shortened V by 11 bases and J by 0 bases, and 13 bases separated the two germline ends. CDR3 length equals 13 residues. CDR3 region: CAWSSGLNTEAFF. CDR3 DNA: TGTGCCTGGAGTTCGGGCTTGAACACTGAAGCTTTCTTT. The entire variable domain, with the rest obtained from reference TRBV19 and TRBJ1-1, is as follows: DGGITQSPKYLFRKEGQNVTLSCEQNLNHDAMYWYRQDPGQGLRLIYYSQIVNDFQKGDIAEGYSVSREKKESFPLTVTSAQKNPTAFYLCAWSSGLNTEAFFGQGTRLTVV.

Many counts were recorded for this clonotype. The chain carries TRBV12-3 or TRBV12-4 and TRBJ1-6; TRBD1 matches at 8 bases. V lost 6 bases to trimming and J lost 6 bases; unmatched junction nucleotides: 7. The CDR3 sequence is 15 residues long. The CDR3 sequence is CASSATGGVNSPLHF. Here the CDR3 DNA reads TGTGCCAGCAGCGCCACAGGGGGGGTTAATTCACCCCTCCACTTT.

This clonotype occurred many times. The CDR3 loop reads CASSHREVSNQPQHF. The CDR3, as DNA: TGTGCCAGCAGCCACAGGGAGGTGAGCAATCAGCCCCAGCATTTT. The J gene is TRBJ1-5, the V gene TRBV2, with D perhaps matching TRBD1 (6 bases). The V gene's germline CDR1 is SNHLY and CDR2 FYNNEI. The CDR3 has 15 residues. The V gene lost 6 bases and the J gene lost 1 base, with 13 bases spanning the gap.

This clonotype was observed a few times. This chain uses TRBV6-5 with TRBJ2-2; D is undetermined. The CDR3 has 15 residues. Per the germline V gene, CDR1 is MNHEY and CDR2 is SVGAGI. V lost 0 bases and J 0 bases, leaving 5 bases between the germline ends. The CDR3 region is CASSYSSTNTGELFF. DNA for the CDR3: TGTGCCAGCAGTTACTCCTCGACGAACACCGGGGAGCTGTTTTTT.

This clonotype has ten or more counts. The CDR3 protein is CASDWGGNQPQHF. CDR3 sequence (DNA): TGTGCCAGCGACTGGGGGGGCAATCAGCCCCAGCATTTT. V usage is TRBV19 and J usage is TRBJ1-5, with D possibly TRBD1 on 5 matching bases. V lost 9 bases and J 2 bases, leaving 11 bases between the germline ends. Looked up from germline, CDR1 is LNHDA and CDR2 is SQIVND (reference sequence). This CDR3 spans 13 amino acids.

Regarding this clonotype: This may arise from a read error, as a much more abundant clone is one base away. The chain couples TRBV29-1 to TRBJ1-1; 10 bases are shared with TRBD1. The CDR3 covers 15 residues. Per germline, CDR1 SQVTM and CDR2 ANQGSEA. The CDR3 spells CSVRQGARMNTEACF. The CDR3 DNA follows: TGCAGCGTCCGACAGGGGGCTAGGATGAACACTGAAGCTTGCTTT.

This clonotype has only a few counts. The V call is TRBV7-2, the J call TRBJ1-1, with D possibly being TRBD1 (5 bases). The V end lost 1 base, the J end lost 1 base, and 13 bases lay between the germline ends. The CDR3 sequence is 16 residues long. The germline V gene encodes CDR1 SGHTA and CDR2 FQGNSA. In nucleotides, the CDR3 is TGTGCCAGCAGCTTAGTGCCCAGGAGGGGGAACACTGAAGCTTTCTTT. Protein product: CASSLVPRRGNTEAFF.

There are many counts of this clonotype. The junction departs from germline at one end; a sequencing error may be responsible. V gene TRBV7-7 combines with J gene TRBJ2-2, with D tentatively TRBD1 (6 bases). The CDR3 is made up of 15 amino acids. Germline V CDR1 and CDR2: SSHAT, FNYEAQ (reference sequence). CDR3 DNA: TGTGCTAGCAGCCCTGACAGGAGAGGGGTCGGGGAGCTGTTTTTT. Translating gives CASSPDRRGVGELFF.